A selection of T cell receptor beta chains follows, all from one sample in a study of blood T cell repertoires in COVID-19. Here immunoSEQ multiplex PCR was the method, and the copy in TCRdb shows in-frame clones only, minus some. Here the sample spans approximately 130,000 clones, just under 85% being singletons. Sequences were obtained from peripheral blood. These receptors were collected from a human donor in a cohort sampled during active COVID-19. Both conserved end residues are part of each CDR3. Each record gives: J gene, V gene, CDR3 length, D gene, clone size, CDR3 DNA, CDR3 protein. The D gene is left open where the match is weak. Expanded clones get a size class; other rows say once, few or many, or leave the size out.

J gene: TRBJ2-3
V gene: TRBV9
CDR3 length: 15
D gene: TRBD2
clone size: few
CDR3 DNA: TGTGCCAGCAGCTCTCGAGGACTAGGCACAGATACGCAGTATTTT
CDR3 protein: CASSSRGLGTDTQYF

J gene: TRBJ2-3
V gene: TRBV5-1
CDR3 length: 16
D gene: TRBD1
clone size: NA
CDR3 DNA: TGCGCCAGCGCATCCGGGACAGGGGGCGAATCAGATACGCAGTATTTT
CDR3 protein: CASASGTGGESDTQYF

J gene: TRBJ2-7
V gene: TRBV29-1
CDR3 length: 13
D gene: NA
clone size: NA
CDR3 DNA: TGCAGCATTCAGACAAAGACCTCCTACGAGCAGTACTTC
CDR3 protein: CSIQTKTSYEQYF

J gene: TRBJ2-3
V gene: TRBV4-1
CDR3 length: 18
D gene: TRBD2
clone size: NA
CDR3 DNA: TGCGCCAGCAGCCAAGATCAGACTAGCGTACCTAGCACAGATACGCAGTATTTT
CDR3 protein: CASSQDQTSVPSTDTQYF

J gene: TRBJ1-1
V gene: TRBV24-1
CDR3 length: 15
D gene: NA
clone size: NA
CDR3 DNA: TGTGCCACCAGTGATTTGGACAGGCTGAACACTGAAGCTTTCTTT
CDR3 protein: CATSDLDRLNTEAFF

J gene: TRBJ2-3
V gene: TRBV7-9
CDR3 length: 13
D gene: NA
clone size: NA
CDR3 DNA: TGTGCCAGCAGCCTCCCAGGTGGAGATACGCAGTATTTT
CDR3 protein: CASSLPGGDTQYF

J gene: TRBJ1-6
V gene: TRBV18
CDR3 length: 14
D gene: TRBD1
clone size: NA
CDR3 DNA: TGTGCCAGCTCTTCCGGGACAGAGAATTCACCCCTCCACTTT
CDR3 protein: CASSSGTENSPLHF

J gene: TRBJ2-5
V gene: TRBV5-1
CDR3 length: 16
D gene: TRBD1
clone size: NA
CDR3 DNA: TGCGCCAGCAGCTTGGATCCAGGGGGCCTTCAAGAGACCCAGTACTTC
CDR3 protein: CASSLDPGGLQETQYF

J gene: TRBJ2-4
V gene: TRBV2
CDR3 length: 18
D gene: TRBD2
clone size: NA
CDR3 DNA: TGTGCCAGCGGAGAGAGGGCGAGCGGGGGATTAGCCAAAAACATTCAGTACTTC
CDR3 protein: CASGERASGGLAKNIQYF

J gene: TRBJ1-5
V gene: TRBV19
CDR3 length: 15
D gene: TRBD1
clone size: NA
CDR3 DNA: TGTGCCAGTAGTACCGGGGCAGGGGGCGGTCAGCCCCAGCATTTT
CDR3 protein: CASSTGAGGGQPQHF

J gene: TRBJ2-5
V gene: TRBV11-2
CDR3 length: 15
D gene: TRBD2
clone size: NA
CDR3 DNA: TGTGCCAGCAGCTTCCTAGCGGGGGGCGGAGAGACCCAGTACTTC
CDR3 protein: CASSFLAGGGETQYF

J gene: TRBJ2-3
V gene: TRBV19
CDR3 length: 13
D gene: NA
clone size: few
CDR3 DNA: TGTGCCAGTAGTATCCGGAGAGCAGATACGCAGTATTTT
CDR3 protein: CASSIRRADTQYF

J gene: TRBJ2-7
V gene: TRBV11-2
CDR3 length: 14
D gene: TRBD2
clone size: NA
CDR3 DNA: TGTGCCAGCAGCGCCGGGACTAACCCCTACGAGCAGTACTTC
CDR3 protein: CASSAGTNPYEQYF

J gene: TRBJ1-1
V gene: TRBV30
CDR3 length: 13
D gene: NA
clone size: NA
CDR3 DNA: TGTGCCTGGACGCGGTCAGCGAACACTGAAGCTTTCTTT
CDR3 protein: CAWTRSANTEAFF

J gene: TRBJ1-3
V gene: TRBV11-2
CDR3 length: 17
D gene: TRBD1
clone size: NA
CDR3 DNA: TGTGCCAGCAGCTTAGGGGCCGGACAGGGGACTGGAAACACCATATATTTT
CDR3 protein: CASSLGAGQGTGNTIYF

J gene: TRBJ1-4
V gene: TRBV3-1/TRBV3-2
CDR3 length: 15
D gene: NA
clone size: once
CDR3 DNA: TGTGCCAGCAGCCAAGAGGTGAACCAGAAGGAAAAACTGTTTTTT
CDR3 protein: CASSQEVNQKEKLFF

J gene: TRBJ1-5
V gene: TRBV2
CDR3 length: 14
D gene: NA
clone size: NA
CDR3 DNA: TGTGCCAGCAGTGAGGGCACAGCAAATCAGCCCCAGCATTTT
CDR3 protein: CASSEGTANQPQHF

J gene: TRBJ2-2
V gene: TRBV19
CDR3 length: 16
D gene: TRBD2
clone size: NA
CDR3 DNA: TGTGCCAGTGGGGGACTAACTAATACGAACACCGGGGAGCTGGTTTTT
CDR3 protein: CASGGLTNTNTGELVF

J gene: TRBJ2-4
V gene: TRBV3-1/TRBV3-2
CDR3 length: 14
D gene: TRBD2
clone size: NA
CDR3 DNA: TGTGCCAGCAGCCTAGCGGGGGGCAAAAACATTCAGTACTTC
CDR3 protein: CASSLAGGKNIQYF

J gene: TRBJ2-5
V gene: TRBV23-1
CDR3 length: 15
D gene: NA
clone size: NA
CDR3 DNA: TGCGCCAGCAGTCATCCGGACAGCCGTAAAGAGACCCAGTACTTC
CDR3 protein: CASSHPDSRKETQYF

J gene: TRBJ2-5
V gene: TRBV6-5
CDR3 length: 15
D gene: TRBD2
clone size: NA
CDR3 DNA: TGTGCCTCCCAGGGACTAGCGGGGAACCAAGAGACCCAGTACTTC
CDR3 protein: CASQGLAGNQETQYF

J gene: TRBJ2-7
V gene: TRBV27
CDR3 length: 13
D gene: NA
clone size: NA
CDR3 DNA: TGTGCCAGCAGTAACGGACTGGGGTACGAGCAGTACTTC
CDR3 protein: CASSNGLGYEQYF

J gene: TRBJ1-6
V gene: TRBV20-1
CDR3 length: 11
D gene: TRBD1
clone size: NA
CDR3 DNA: TGCAGTGCTAGAGTCGGACAGGCCCCCCACTTT
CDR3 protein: CSARVGQAPHF

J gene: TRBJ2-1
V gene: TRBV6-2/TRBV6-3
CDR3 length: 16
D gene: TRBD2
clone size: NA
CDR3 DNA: TGTGCCAGCAGTAACCCCGGGACTAGCGGGGGAAATGAGAAGTTCTTC
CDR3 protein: CASSNPGTSGGNEKFF